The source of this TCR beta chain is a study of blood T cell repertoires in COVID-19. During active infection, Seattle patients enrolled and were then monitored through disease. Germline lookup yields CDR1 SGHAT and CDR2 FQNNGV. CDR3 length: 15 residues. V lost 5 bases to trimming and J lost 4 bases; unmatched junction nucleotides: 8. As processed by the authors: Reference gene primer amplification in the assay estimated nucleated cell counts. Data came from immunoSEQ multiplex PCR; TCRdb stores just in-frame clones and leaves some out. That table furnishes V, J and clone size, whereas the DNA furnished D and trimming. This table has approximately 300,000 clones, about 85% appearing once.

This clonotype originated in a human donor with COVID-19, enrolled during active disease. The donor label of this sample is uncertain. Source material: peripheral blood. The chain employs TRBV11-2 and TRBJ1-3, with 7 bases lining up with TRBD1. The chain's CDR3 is CASSRGQTRGNTIYF. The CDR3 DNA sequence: TGTGCCAGCAGCCGGGGACAGACGAGGGGAAACACCATATATTTT.